This T cell receptor beta chain was observed in a study of a mutant IDH1 vaccine in newly diagnosed glioma. To note about this clone: Its antigen remains unknown.

Sequenced by immunoSEQ multiplex PCR; TCRdb stores in-frame clones only, minus some. The table lists more than 60,000 clones, under 85% of them singletons, with about 4.9% in the top ten. Looked up from germline, CDR1 is GTSNPN and CDR2 is SVGIG (reference sequence). The CDR3 runs to 14 residues. Trimming took off 7 bases at V and 7 bases at J, with 19 bases between the two ends. Time point reported: week 35, safety follow-up. It was 300 ug of mutant IDH1 20-mer peptide that made up each vaccine dose, given with topical imiquimod. V and J are TRBV30 and TRBJ2-2; D remains ambiguous. The specimen comprised PBMCs, sampled from a glioma patient whose treatment included an IDH1 peptide vaccine. The TCR was taken from a man aged 45-60 years with glioma. The CDR3 sequence is CASLSKGMGGELFF. The CDR3 coding sequence is TGTGCCTCCCTAAGCAAGGGAATGGGCGGGGAGCTGTTTTTT. The variable domain in full, completed from reference TRBV30 and TRBJ2-2, reads SQTIHQWPATLVQPVGSPLSLECTVEGTSNPNLYWYRQAAGRGLQLLFYSVGIGQISSEVPQNLSASRPQDRQFILSSKKLLLSDSGFYLCASLSKGMGGELFFGEGSRLTVL.